This T cell receptor (beta chain) was retrieved from a study of CD8+ T cells in alopecia areata. General study findings and limits: Compared with mice, patients displayed less clear TCR sharing, possibly for HLA-related reasons.

cDNA serving as the sequencing template came from extracted, reverse transcribed RNA. The assay was immunoSEQ multiplex PCR, and TCRdb's table has in-frame clones only and misses some. Of 150,000 to 200,000 clones listed, 50% to 70% were seen once; the top ten hold 1.5% to 2%. Concerning this clone: The antigen is unknown.

Germline assignment: CDR1 MNHEY and CDR2 SVGAGI. Trimming cost V 2 bases and J 6 bases, with 8 bases left between them. The CDR3 loop spans 13 amino acids. Lesional scalp punch biopsies and peripheral blood were collected from alopecia areata patients. This receptor was obtained from a human donor with alopecia areata. The material was CD4+ T cells sorted from blood, obtained at week 0. J is TRBJ2-1 and V is TRBV6-5; D call uncertain. CDR3 sequence (DNA): TGTGCCAGCAGTTACGCTAACAGCAATGAGCAGTTCTTC. Amino acids: CASSYANSNEQFF.